Below, one T cell receptor (beta chain) is given with its context. This entry is derived from a study of PD-L1 blockade in urothelial cancer. Background on the study: At 3 weeks after treatment start (second dose) and again at 6 weeks, blood was analyzed.

Every PCR was spiked with synthetic TCR analog templates. Repertoires were generated with immunoSEQ multiplex PCR, while TCRdb's copy carries only in-frame clones and drops some. The sample holds about 100,000 clones, around 93% seen once. Per-patient samples, pretreatment and on-treatment, numbered 1 to 8. Looked up from germline, CDR1 is MNHNS and CDR2 is SASEGT. CDR3 length equals 15 residues. V lost 6 bases to trimming and J lost 5 bases; unmatched junction nucleotides: 10. V is TRBV6-1 and J is TRBJ1-2, with 9 positions matching TRBD1. The material sequenced was PBMCs, taken around atezolizumab (anti-PD-L1) treatment. The clonotype was recovered from a woman at least 80 years old with urothelial cancer. CDR3 coding DNA: TGTGCCAGCAGCGAAAACAGGGGGCAGAGGTATGGCTACACCTTC. It codes for CASSENRGQRYGYTF.